The rows below give T cell receptor beta chains drawn from one sample of a study of patients and donors after allogeneic stem cell transplantation. Via MiXCR, TCRdb re-called the RT-PCR reads, giving one row per CDR3 protein. Here the sample spans roughly 200,000 distinct CDR3 sequences, 38% being singletons. The specimen was blood, either unsorted or a sorted T cell fraction (not recorded which). These receptors were collected from a human donor who was either an allogeneic HSCT recipient or a stem cell or donor lymphocyte infusion donor (not recorded which). It is not recorded whose cells these are; they may come from a transplant donor. Both conserved end residues are part of each CDR3. D genes are given only for firm matches. Size values are once, few and many counts, or a class for expanded clones, and some rows have none.

V gene	D gene	J gene	clone size	CDR3 DNA	CDR3 protein
TRBV9	.	TRBJ1-2	.	TGTGCCAGCAGCGTAGGACCGGGCAGGGCCTATGGCTACACCTTC	CASSVGPGRAYGYTF
TRBV4-1	.	TRBJ2-7	few	TGCGCCAGCAGCCAAAAGGGGGCGGGGGTTTACGAGCAGTACTTC	CASSQKGAGVYEQYF
TRBV2	.	TRBJ1-1	few	TGTGCCAGGTCGCGAAAATTGAACACTGAAGCTTTCTTT	CARSRKLNTEAFF
TRBV12-3/TRBV12-4	.	TRBJ1-1	few	TGTGCCAGCAGTTTTAGTCAGGGAGGGAAGGCTTTCTTT	CASSFSQGGKAFF
TRBV28	.	TRBJ2-5	.	TGTGCCAGCAGCCCCGGACTACTTAGTGGAGAGACCCAGTACTTC	CASSPGLLSGETQYF
TRBV11-2	.	TRBJ2-3	few	TGTGCCAGCAGCTCCCTTGTGGTCGGTCATACGCAGTATTTT	CASSSLVVGHTQYF
TRBV28	.	TRBJ1-2	few	TGTGCCATCGGTGAGGGGCACTCAAGTTATGGCTACACCTTC	CAIGEGHSSYGYTF
TRBV20-1	TRBD2	TRBJ2-2	.	TGCAGTGCCCCGGGACTAGCGGGGGCGAACACCGGGGAGCTGTTTTTT	CSAPGLAGANTGELFF
TRBV30	.	TRBJ1-1	few	TGTGCCTGGAGAGAATGGGGGGGCGATGGAGCTTTCTTT	CAWREWGGDGAFF
TRBV10-2	TRBD1	TRBJ2-5	.	TGCGCCAGCAGTGACCCCCCGGGACAGGGGGCACGGGAGACCCAGTACTTC	CASSDPPGQGARETQYF
TRBV29-1	TRBD1	TRBJ1-5	few	TGCAGCGTTGCGGGACAGGACAATCAGCCCCAGCATTTT	CSVAGQDNQPQHF
TRBV5-1	.	TRBJ1-1	.	TGCGCCAGCAGCACTACAGGGAATACTGAAGCTTTCTTT	CASSTTGNTEAFF
TRBV20-1	TRBD1	TRBJ1-5	few	TGCAGTGCTAGCCCACAGGGGAACGATCAGCCCCAGCATTTT	CSASPQGNDQPQHF
TRBV3-1	TRBD1	TRBJ1-1	.	TGTGCCAGCAGCCAAGATCGAGGGACAGCGAACCCGAACACTGAAGCTTTCTTT	CASSQDRGTANPNTEAFF
TRBV11-2	.	TRBJ1-1	.	TGTGCCAGCAGACACCCACGTGGGGGGAACACTGAAGCTTTCTTT	CASRHPRGGNTEAFF
TRBV3-1	.	TRBJ2-5	.	TGTGCCAGCGGCCGAAACCAAGAGACCCAGTACTTC	CASGRNQETQYF